These 15 T cell receptor beta chains were sequenced from one sample in a study of OX40 agonist ivuxolimab in advanced cancers. Sequenced by immunoSEQ multiplex PCR; TCRdb stores in-frame clones only, minus some. The repertoire has just over 50,000 clones, about four fifths of them found once; the top ten carry roughly 3%. The sequences come from CD4+ or CD8+ T cells sorted from blood, collected in a trial of the OX40 agonist ivuxolimab. The receptors shown here come from an adult with an advanced solid tumor such as melanoma, head and neck, liver or kidney cancer.

The rearrangement joins TRBV2 to TRBJ2-2; D tentatively fits TRBD1 or TRBD2 (5 bases each). Deletions cut 3 bases from V and 4 bases from J, with 12 bases between. The length of the CDR3 is 15 residues. The germline V gene has CDR1 SNHLY and CDR2 FYNNEI. In DNA, the CDR3 is TGTGCCAGCAGTGAGACCGGGGCCTCCACCGGGGAGCTGTTTTTT. Protein: CASSETGASTGELFF.

This chain connects TRBV6-5 to TRBJ1-1; weak D call: TRBD1 (5 bases). This CDR3 spans 13 amino acids. Germline-derived CDR1 and CDR2 are MNHEY and SVGAGI. The CDR3 reads CETRGAMNTEAFF. Here the CDR3 DNA reads TGTGAAACCAGAGGGGCCATGAACACTGAAGCTTTCTTT.

This clone was found a few times. This chain joins TRBV7-9 and TRBJ2-2, with 7 bases aligning to TRBD1. Germline loops: CDR1 SEHNR, CDR2 FQNEAQ (reference sequence). Unmatched junction bases numbered 10, after V lost 5 bases and J lost 1 base. There are 17 residues in the CDR3. CDR3 residues: CASSHFRGRMNTGELFF. The CDR3, as DNA: TGTGCCAGCAGCCATTTTAGGGGGCGAATGAACACCGGGGAGCTGTTTTTT.

V gene TRBV15 combines with J gene TRBJ2-7; D tentatively reads TRBD1 or TRBD2 (5 bases each). V lost 0 bases and J 0 bases, leaving 15 bases between the germline ends. This CDR3 region has 17 residues. CDR1 LNHNV and CDR2 YYDKDF come from the germline V gene (reference sequence). The CDR3 protein is CATSRDYEGPNSYEQYF. CDR3 nucleotide sequence: TGTGCCACCAGCAGAGATTATGAGGGGCCGAACTCCTACGAGCAGTACTTC.

This chain uses TRBV2 with TRBJ2-3, with D unclear. The CDR3 spans 14 residues. Between the trimmed V and J ends, which lost 3 bases and 2 bases, there was a span of 9 bases. The germline V gene has CDR1 SNHLY and CDR2 FYNNEI. The CDR3 sequence: CASSDFGYTDTQYF. The CDR3 DNA sequence: TGTGCCAGCAGTGATTTTGGCTACACAGATACGCAGTATTTT.

The chain carries TRBV5-1 and TRBJ2-1, with a possible D match to TRBD2 (7 bases). V was clipped by 1 base and J by 6 bases, with 11 bases between them. Germline values: CDR1 SGHRS, CDR2 YFSETQ. The CDR3 sequence is 14 residues long. CDR3 residues: CASSLKGGANEQFF. CDR3 coding DNA: TGCGCCAGCAGCTTGAAAGGGGGGGCCAATGAGCAGTTCTTC. The full variable domain, in which reference TRBV5-1 and TRBJ2-1 provide the parts outside the CDR3, is KAGVTQTPRYLIKTRGQQVTLSCSPISGHRSVSWYQQTPGQGLQFLFEYFSETQRNKGNFPGRFSGRQFSNSRSEMNVSTLELGDSALYLCASSLKGGANEQFFGPGTRLTVL.

This clone has just one count. Its ends do not fully match the called genes, so a read error is possible. V usage is TRBV14 and J usage is TRBJ2-7; D is undetermined. The CDR3 has 15 residues. Germline V gene data show CDR1 as SGHDN and CDR2 as FVKESK. The CDR3 DNA is TGTGCCAGCAGCCAAGACGCCCCAGTACCCGACGATCAGTACTTC. Translating gives CASSQDAPVPDDQYF. Together with reference TRBV14 and TRBJ2-7, the CDR3 gives the full variable domain: EAGVTQFPSHSVIEKGQTVTLRCDPISGHDNLYWYRRVMGKEIKFLLHFVKESKQDESGMPNNRFLAERTGGTYSTLKVQPAELEDSGVYFCASSQDAPVPDDQYFGPGTRLTVT.

The rearrangement joins TRBV9 to TRBJ1-2; maybe TRBD1 (5 bases). Per the germline V gene, CDR1 is SGDLS and CDR2 is YYNGEE. The CDR3 covers 15 residues. The V end was cut by 4 bases, the J end by 3 bases, with 16 bases between. The CDR3 coding sequence is TGTGCCAGCAGCCCCCGAGGCAGGGTGGACTATGGCTACACCTTC. Its protein product is CASSPRGRVDYGYTF. The full variable domain, with the rest looked up from reference TRBV9 and TRBJ1-2, is DSGVTQTPKHLITATGQRVTLRCSPRSGDLSVYWYQQSLDQGLQFLIQYYNGEERAKGNILERFSAQQFPDLHSELNLSSLELGDSALYFCASSPRGRVDYGYTFGSGTRLTVV.

The chain has TRBV19 and TRBJ1-1, with 7 bases fitting TRBD1. Trimming took 5 bases from V and 10 from J; bases not matched to a gene: 7. Per germline, CDR1 LNHDA and CDR2 SQIVND (reference sequence). This CDR3 is 12 amino acids long. The CDR3 sequence is CASSGQGGGAFF. Here the CDR3 DNA reads TGTGCCAGTAGTGGCCAGGGGGGGGGAGCTTTCTTT.

A few counts support this clone. The sample has other DNA sequences that encode this CDR3 too. The chain uses TRBV5-6 and TRBJ2-5; D ambiguous. CDR1 is SGHDT and CDR2 is YYEEEE in the germline V gene. V lost 4 bases, J lost 4 bases, and 5 bases lay in between. The length of the CDR3 is 11 residues. CDR3 DNA sequence: TGTGCCAGCAGCCTTAGAGAGACCCAGTACTTC. Protein: CASSLRETQYF.

The rearrangement uses TRBV2 and TRBJ1-5, with 11 positions matching TRBD1. The CDR3 is 16 amino acids. CDR1 is SNHLY and CDR2 is FYNNEI in the germline V gene. With V trimmed by 6 bases and J by 2 bases, 6 bases remained unmatched. The CDR3 is CASSGQGAPGNQPQHF. The CDR3, as DNA: TGTGCCAGCAGCGGACAGGGGGCGCCCGGCAATCAGCCCCAGCATTTT.

Points on this clone: The CDR3 end shows no conserved phenylalanine or tryptophan, and so a read error is likely. It is unclear where the CDR3 begins or ends on the DNA, so no DNA is shown, and the CDR3 is as TCRdb lists it. The V and J genes are TRBV15 and TRBJ2-4. The CDR3 is made up of 13 amino acids, end residues included. Germline values: CDR1 LNHNV, CDR2 YYDKDF (reference sequence). The CDR3 here is CATSRDTRLDREV.

The rearrangement links TRBV4-3 to TRBJ2-5; the D call may be TRBD1 or TRBD2 (5 bases each). The CDR3 is made up of 14 amino acids. The V gene's germline CDR1 is LGHNA and CDR2 YSLEER. The ends were cut back, 1 base at V and 1 base at J, with 7 bases in the middle. The CDR3 spells CASSQVGVQETQYF. As DNA, the CDR3 is TGCGCCAGCAGCCAAGTGGGGGTCCAAGAGACCCAGTACTTC.

The chain couples TRBV27 to TRBJ1-5; D is ambiguous. The V and J ends lost 4 bases and 7 bases respectively, with 11 bases between them. Germline V gene sequence: CDR1 MNHEY, CDR2 SMNVEV (reference sequence). CDR3 length equals 13 residues. CDR3 DNA sequence: TGTGCCAGCAGTTCCCGTTTCCGCCAGCCCCAGCATTTT. Translation: CASSSRFRQPQHF.

The rearrangement uses TRBV11-1 and TRBJ2-6, with TRBD1 matching 8 bases. The CDR3 is made up of 18 amino acids. V shed 2 bases, J shed 2 bases, and the junction held 8 bases outside the gene matches. The germline V gene has CDR1 SGHAT and CDR2 FQDESV (reference sequence). The CDR3 nucleotides read TGTGCCAGCAGCTTACCCGGCAGGGGGCCGACTGGGGCCAACGTCCTGACTTTC. This translates into CASSLPGRGPTGANVLTF.